A selection of T cell receptor beta chains follows, all from one sample in a study of cytomegalovirus exposure and HLA in healthy donors. The repertoire was sequenced with immunoSEQ multiplex PCR; TCRdb's copy has only in-frame clones and lacks some. In the table there are 200,000 to 250,000 clones, about 80% of which are singletons. Sequencing used PBMCs. These receptors all come from a middle-aged woman in good health and CMV-seropositive. The CDR3 runs from the conserved cysteine through the conserved F or W. A D gene is named only where the DNA matches it firmly. For some rows the clone size is stated as once, few or many, or as a class when expanded; others skip it.

D gene | J gene | V gene | clone size | CDR3 protein | CDR3 DNA
TRBD2 | TRBJ2-3 | TRBV19 | NA | CASSMAASGGTDTQYF | TGTGCCAGTAGTATGGCGGCTAGCGGGGGAACAGATACGCAGTATTTT
NA | TRBJ1-3 | TRBV4-3 | once | CASSPTAWGSGNTIYF | TGCGCCAGCAGCCCGACAGCCTGGGGCTCTGGAAACACCATATATTTT
TRBD1 | TRBJ2-7 | TRBV6-5 | few | CASSYSGQGAGNEQYF | TGTGCCAGCAGTTACTCGGGGCAGGGGGCAGGGAACGAGCAGTACTTC
NA | TRBJ1-2 | TRBV14 | few | CASSQDMRHRAF | TGTGCCAGCAGCCAAGATATGAGACACCGTGCCTTC
NA | TRBJ1-1 | TRBV7-2 | few | CASSGRVSARAEAFF | TGTGCCAGCAGCGGCAGGGTGTCAGCAAGGGCTGAAGCTTTCTTT
NA | TRBJ2-7 | TRBV6-6 | NA | CASSVRGGEQYF | TGTGCCAGCAGTGTCAGAGGCGGCGAGCAGTACTTC
NA | TRBJ1-1 | TRBV19 | NA | CASSITPGTEAFF | TGTGCCAGTAGTATAACCCCCGGGACTGAAGCTTTCTTT
TRBD2 | TRBJ2-3 | TRBV27 | NA | CASSLGGRRTDTQYF | TGTGCCAGCAGTTTAGGCGGGAGGAGGACAGATACGCAGTATTTT
TRBD2 | TRBJ2-5 | TRBV5-1 | NA | CASSLGTSGGQIQETQYF | TGCGCCAGCAGCCTCGGGACTAGCGGGGGGCAAATCCAAGAGACCCAGTACTTC
TRBD1 | TRBJ2-2 | TRBV9 | few | CASDRGPNTGELFF | TGTGCCAGCGATAGGGGGCCCAACACCGGGGAGCTGTTTTTT
NA | TRBJ2-1 | TRBV5-5 | NA | CASSLPPDRYNEQFF | TGTGCCAGCAGCTTGCCTCCGGACAGATACAATGAGCAGTTCTTC
NA | TRBJ2-7 | TRBV5-1 | few | CASSLGGEQYF | TGCGCCAGCAGCTTGGGAGGGGAGCAGTACTTC